This TCR beta chain was sequenced during a study of chemoradiotherapy in HPV16-positive cancers. Study-level points and caveats: The functional HPV-specific definition rests on just a couple of HPV16-positive patients. Candidate HPV-specific clones and E7-related TCR motifs grew in tumor during treatment.

The repertoire was sequenced with immunoSEQ multiplex PCR; TCRdb's copy has only in-frame clones and lacks some. Of fewer than 9,500 clones in the sample, over 70% were seen once. Germline V lookup: CDR1 SGDLS, CDR2 YYNGEE. This CDR3 comprises 15 residues. V shed 5 bases, J shed 6 bases, and the junction held 9 bases outside the gene matches. Of note for this clone: The antigen remains undetermined.

Repeated repertoire sampling spanned the course of chemoradiotherapy. The input for sequencing was tumor tissue, taken from a patient who underwent chemoradiotherapy. The sequence derives from a human donor with HPV-associated anogenital cancer. The chain recombines TRBV9 with TRBJ2-3, with 10 bases aligning to TRBD2. The CDR3 is CASSQASGSGDTQYF. CDR3 DNA: TGTGCCAGCAGTCAAGCTAGCGGGAGTGGTGATACGCAGTATTTT.